Listed below are T cell receptor beta chains from one sample, sequenced in a study of cytomegalovirus exposure and HLA in healthy donors. Libraries were prepared by immunoSEQ multiplex PCR; TCRdb keeps only in-frame clonotypes and omits some of them. The table shows 100,000 to 150,000 clones, with more than 65% occurring only once. The material sequenced was PBMCs. Every receptor here comes from a man between 18 and 35 years old in good health and CMV-seronegative. Each CDR3 is given with its conserved first and last residue. A D gene is named only where the DNA matches it firmly. Only some rows state a clone size, as once, few, many or a class for expanded clones.

len	v_gene	abundance	d_gene	j_gene	CDR3nt	CDR3aa
14	TRBV5-1	NA	TRBD1	TRBJ1-1	TGCGCCAGCAGCCGGGGACAGATGAACACTGAAGCTTTCTTT	CASSRGQMNTEAFF
15	TRBV6-5	NA	TRBD1	TRBJ1-2	TGTGCCAGCAGTCCGATAATCGGGACAGGAAATAGCTACACCTTC	CASSPIIGTGNSYTF
15	TRBV11-2	NA	NA	TRBJ2-5	TGTGCCAGCAGCCTGGCGGGGGCCATCCAAGAGACCCAGTACTTC	CASSLAGAIQETQYF
17	TRBV2	NA	TRBD2	TRBJ2-2	TGTGCCAGCAACAGACTAGCGGGGGGCCCGAACACCGGGGAGCTGTTTTTT	CASNRLAGGPNTGELFF
15	TRBV6-4	NA	TRBD2	TRBJ2-2	TGTGCCAGCAGTGGCTCAGCGGGGAGCACCGGGGAGCTGTTTTTT	CASSGSAGSTGELFF
17	TRBV18	NA	NA	TRBJ2-3	TGTGCCAGCTCACGACAGCCGGACAGCATTTTCACAGATACGCAGTATTTT	CASSRQPDSIFTDTQYF
15	TRBV4-2	once	NA	TRBJ2-2	TGTGCCAGCAGCCAAGAAGGGGGATGGACCGGGGAGCTGTTTTTT	CASSQEGGWTGELFF
14	TRBV9	NA	NA	TRBJ1-1	TGTGCCAGCAGCGCTAGCTCCAGTTACACTGAAGCTTTCTTT	CASSASSSYTEAFF
13	TRBV11-2	NA	NA	TRBJ1-1	TGTGCCAGCTCGCACAGGACGAACACTGAAGCTTTCTTT	CASSHRTNTEAFF
16	TRBV5-1	once	NA	TRBJ1-1	TGCGCCAGCAGCCCGGCCCCGGTCTCTACAGGCGATGAAGCTTTCTTT	CASSPAPVSTGDEAFF
15	TRBV5-4	NA	NA	TRBJ2-7	TGTGCCAGCAGCTTGGCAGGGGTGAGGGTCTACGAGCAGTACTTC	CASSLAGVRVYEQYF